What follows is one TCR beta chain and its context. Its target is not known. The data were taken from a study of CD8+ T cells in alopecia areata. Study-level results: Sharing of TCR sequences between patients (possibly for HLA-related reasons) was less clear than in mice. In scalp samples, resident alphabeta T cells of normal skin are also sequenced. Affected lesional scalp, above all in alopecia totalis/universalis, was more clonal than normal scalp.

RNA extraction was followed by reverse transcription into cDNA, which acted as the sequencing template. TCRdb's table, derived via immunoSEQ multiplex PCR, lists solely in-frame clones and lacks some. The sample lists about 160,000 clones; approximately 87% were seen once. In alopecia areata patients, both lesional scalp punch biopsies and peripheral blood were collected. This CDR3 has 13 residues. V lost 5 bases to trimming and J lost 8 bases; unmatched junction nucleotides: 6. Germline V gene lookup returns CDR1 LGHNT and CDR2 FRNRAP. The source of this sequence is a human donor with alopecia areata. V and J are TRBV12-5 and TRBJ2-1; 7 bases map to TRBD1. The specimen comprised CD8+ T cells sorted from blood, sampled at week 0. Here the CDR3 DNA reads TGTGCTAGTGGTCCGACAGGGATCCATGAGCAGTTCTTC. Its protein product is CASGPTGIHEQFF.